A selection of T cell receptor beta chains follows, all from one sample in a study of T cell responses to AZD1222 COVID-19 vaccine. Some clones are missing from TCRdb's copy, which holds only in-frame ones; the method was immunoSEQ multiplex PCR. The sample holds approximately 160,000 clones, roughly 93% seen once. Sequenced here: peripheral blood, sampled on day 0 of AZD1222 vaccination. The receptors were sampled from an adult in good health. The CDR3 runs from the conserved cysteine through the conserved F or W. The order of the fields is clone size, D gene, J gene, V gene, CDR3 DNA, CDR3 protein. The D gene is left open where the match is weak. A row's size may be missing; if present it is once, few, many or a size class.

. | . | TRBJ1-2 | TRBV4-1 | TGCGCCAGCAGCCCGAATCTTAGGGATGGCTACACCTTC | CASSPNLRDGYTF
. | . | TRBJ1-5 | TRBV30 | TGTGCCTGGAGTGTACAGGGTACTCAGCCCCAGCATTTT | CAWSVQGTQPQHF
. | TRBD1 | TRBJ1-6 | TRBV16 | TGTGCCAGCAGCGCGAAAGCCGGGACAGGGGCCCTTTCACCCCTCCACTTT | CASSAKAGTGALSPLHF
. | . | TRBJ2-2 | TRBV9 | TGTGCCAGCAGCGGTGACGGAGAGCTGTTTTTT | CASSGDGELFF
. | TRBD1 | TRBJ2-7 | TRBV10-3 | TGTGCCATCAGTGAACAGGGGGCCTACGAGCAGTACTTC | CAISEQGAYEQYF
. | . | TRBJ1-1 | TRBV5-6 | TGTGCCAGCAGCAGGGGGAGGGCACGGGTCACTGAAGCTTTCTTT | CASSRGRARVTEAFF
. | . | TRBJ2-3 | TRBV4-1 | TGCGCCAGCAGCCAACGAGGAAGGGGCGGAGGAGATACGCAGTATTTT | CASSQRGRGGGDTQYF
few | . | TRBJ2-1 | TRBV5-6 | TGTGCCAGCCGACGGAACAATGAGCAGTTCTTC | CASRRNNEQFF
. | TRBD1 | TRBJ2-2 | TRBV11-3 | TGTGCCAGCAGCCAGGGACAGGTGAACACCGGGGAGCTGTTTTTT | CASSQGQVNTGELFF
. | . | TRBJ1-5 | TRBV28 | TGTGCCAGTTCCAGCTGGGGCCGGAGCAATCAGCCCCAGCATTTT | CASSSWGRSNQPQHF
once | . | TRBJ1-5 | TRBV2 | TGTGCCAGCAGTTGGGACAAAGGAGGTTTTCAGCCCCAGCATTTT | CASSWDKGGFQPQHF
. | . | TRBJ1-6 | TRBV6-5 | TGTGCCAGCAGTTATGTACGAGATTCACCCCTCCACTTT | CASSYVRDSPLHF
once | . | TRBJ2-3 | TRBV5-1 | TGCGCCAGCAGCTATTCCACAGATACGCAGTATTTT | CASSYSTDTQYF
. | . | TRBJ1-3 | TRBV5-1 | TGCGCCAGCAGCCCGGCTGCAGGGGCGGGAAACACCATATATTTT | CASSPAAGAGNTIYF
. | . | TRBJ2-7 | TRBV15 | TGTGCCACCAGCAGACCGACCGACCCGTACGAGCAGTACTTC | CATSRPTDPYEQYF
. | . | TRBJ1-1 | TRBV7-9 | TGTGCCAGCAGCCTACAGGGTGGCACTGAAGCTTTCTTT | CASSLQGGTEAFF
once | TRBD1 | TRBJ1-4 | TRBV6-5 | TGTGCCAGCGGAAAGGGACAGGGCGGGGAAAAACTGTTTTTT | CASGKGQGGEKLFF
once | . | TRBJ1-2 | TRBV12-3/TRBV12-4 | TGTGCCAGCAGTCCGGCGCCAGGGGGCTACACCTTC | CASSPAPGGYTF
. | . | TRBJ1-6 | TRBV19 | TGTGCCAGTAGTATATCTGGGAACCTTTATAATTCACCCCTCCACTTT | CASSISGNLYNSPLHF
. | TRBD1 | TRBJ2-7 | TRBV5-4 | TGTGCCAGCAGCCAGACAGGGTCCGAGCAGTACTTC | CASSQTGSEQYF
. | TRBD1 | TRBJ2-2 | TRBV23-1 | TGCGCCAGCAGCCTGGGACAGCCGATCGCGAACACCGGGGAGCTGTTTTTT | CASSLGQPIANTGELFF
. | TRBD1 | TRBJ1-1 | TRBV5-6 | TGTGCCAGCAGCTTGCTCGGGACAGGGACCACTGAAGCTTTCTTT | CASSLLGTGTTEAFF
. | . | TRBJ2-3 | TRBV6-5 | TGTGCCAGCACGGACAGTTTTGGAGATACGCAGTATTTT | CASTDSFGDTQYF
. | . | TRBJ2-7 | TRBV18 | TGTGCCAGCTCAGTCTCTTCGGCCGGGGAGCAGTACTTC | CASSVSSAGEQYF
. | . | TRBJ2-7 | TRBV7-8 | TGTGCCAGCAGCCGAGAGAGGGGCGAGCAGTACTTC | CASSRERGEQYF
. | . | TRBJ1-4 | TRBV30 | TGTGCCTGGACTAGGGGTGCGGCTAATGAAAAACTGTTTTTT | CAWTRGAANEKLFF
. | TRBD1 | TRBJ1-1 | TRBV2 | TGTGCCAGCAGTGAAAACAGGGGATCCGAAGCTTTCTTT | CASSENRGSEAFF
. | . | TRBJ2-4 | TRBV5-6 | TGTGCCAGCAGCTTGGAAGGGCGTAAAGCCAAAAACATTCAGTACTTC | CASSLEGRKAKNIQYF
. | . | TRBJ2-3 | TRBV27 | TGTGCCAGCAGTTTATCCTGGCGAGGCACAGATACGCAGTATTTT | CASSLSWRGTDTQYF
. | . | TRBJ2-3 | TRBV24-1 | TGTGCCACCAGTGATTATGCCAGTCCTTGGCAGTATTTT | CATSDYASPWQYF
. | TRBD2 | TRBJ2-1 | TRBV24-1 | TGTGCCACCAGTGGTGCACTAGCGGCCGCTCTCAATGAGCAGTTCTTC | CATSGALAAALNEQFF
once | . | TRBJ1-6 | TRBV5-4 | TGTGCCAGCAGCTTGGACATTGGCTCCTATAATTCACCCCTCCACTTT | CASSLDIGSYNSPLHF
. | . | TRBJ1-3 | TRBV19 | TGTGCCAGTAGGACACTTGGAAACACCATATATTTT | CASRTLGNTIYF
. | . | TRBJ1-5 | TRBV30 | TGTGCCTGGAGACCCCAGAACAATCAGCCCCAGCATTTT | CAWRPQNNQPQHF
. | TRBD2 | TRBJ2-1 | TRBV30 | TGTGCCTGGAGTCACCTAGCGGGGGGGTACAATGAGCAGTTCTTC | CAWSHLAGGYNEQFF
few | TRBD1 | TRBJ2-2 | TRBV6-1 | TGTGCCAGCAGTGGGGATGGACAGGGTGACACCGGGGAGCTGTTTTTT | CASSGDGQGDTGELFF
few | . | TRBJ1-1 | TRBV7-9 | TGTGCCAGCAGCTTATCAACTGAAGCTTTCTTT | CASSLSTEAFF
. | TRBD1 | TRBJ1-2 | TRBV4-2 | TGTGCCAGCAGCCAGGGGACAGGGATTAACTATGGCTACACCTTC | CASSQGTGINYGYTF
. | . | TRBJ2-7 | TRBV5-6 | TGTGCCAGCAGCCTGACGGGGGCCCTCTCCTACGAGCAGTACTTC | CASSLTGALSYEQYF
. | . | TRBJ1-1 | TRBV7-9 | TGTGCCAGCAGCTCGCACACTGAAGCTTTCTTT | CASSSHTEAFF
. | . | TRBJ2-5 | TRBV5-1 | TGCGCCAGCAGCCCGGACGGCCGGGAGGAGACCCAGTACTTC | CASSPDGREETQYF
. | . | TRBJ1-2 | TRBV20-1 | TGCAGTGAAGACCCTAACTATGGCTACACCTTC | CSEDPNYGYTF
. | TRBD1 | TRBJ2-5 | TRBV10-3 | TGTGCCATCAGTCCTGACAGGGACCAAGAGACCCAGTACTTC | CAISPDRDQETQYF
. | . | TRBJ2-7 | TRBV21-1 | TGTGCCAGCGGACAGGGGGCTTCCCACGAGCAGTACTTC | CASGQGASHEQYF
once | TRBD1 | TRBJ1-6 | TRBV27 | TGTGCCAGCAGTGCCGGTTATGAAAGGGACAGGGGGAATTCACCCCTCCACTTT | CASSAGYERDRGNSPLHF
. | TRBD1 | TRBJ2-7 | TRBV24-1 | TGTGCCACCAGTGACTTGACAGGGCAGGGGTCCTACGAGCAGTACTTC | CATSDLTGQGSYEQYF